This TCR beta chain was identified in a study of CD8 T cells in Susac syndrome. As judged by recently defined diagnostic criteria, patients with Susac syndrome had definite or probable disease. Germline-derived CDR1 and CDR2 are SNHLY and FYNNEI. V was pared by 6 bases and J by 3 bases, with 9 bases between. This CDR3 has 12 amino acids. This clonotype was found a few times. Reverse transcription of roughly 0.45 to 1 ug RNA was carried out with random hexamers. TCRdb re-analysed the immunoSEQ multiplex PCR reads in MiXCR, keeping a single row per CDR3 protein. The sample has fewer than 150,000 distinct CDR3 sequences; more than 85% are singletons.

V is TRBV2 and J is TRBJ2-7; tentatively, D is TRBD2 (6 bases). Material for sequencing was CD8+ T cells from PBMCs. This receptor was obtained from a human donor with Susac syndrome. The CDR3 sequence is CASREGFYEQYF. As DNA, the CDR3 is TGTGCCAGCAGGGAGGGGTTCTACGAGCAGTACTTC.